One and the same sample provided the 24 T cell receptor beta chains below, sequenced in a study of control samples from healthy donors and cancer patients. The repertoire was sequenced with immunoSEQ multiplex PCR; TCRdb's copy has only in-frame clones and lacks some. The top ten hold nearly 5% of the sample, which has around 180,000 clones, around nine tenths seen once. The material sequenced was blood. The source is a woman in her 30s in good health.

This clone has only one observation. This chain links TRBV6-5 with TRBJ2-3; weak D call: TRBD2 (6 bases). V lost 9 bases and J 2 bases, leaving 15 bases between the germline ends. The CDR3 extends over 14 amino acids. Germline V lookup: CDR1 MNHEY, CDR2 SVGAGI. CDR3 coding DNA: TGTGCCAGTAGCAGGGAGGTCCCCACAGATACGCAGTATTTT. This translates into CASSREVPTDTQYF.

The chain combines TRBV27 with TRBJ1-5; TRBD1 aligns across 7 bases. V dropped 3 bases and J dropped 6; count of bases not matched to a gene: 8. CDR3 length equals 15 residues. Germline V gene lookup returns CDR1 MNHEY and CDR2 SMNVEV (reference sequence). The CDR3 spells CASSFRQGSTQPQHF. As DNA, the CDR3 is TGTGCCAGCAGTTTTCGACAGGGAAGTACTCAGCCCCAGCATTTT.

V usage is TRBV6-1 and J usage is TRBJ1-5, with D perhaps TRBD1 (5 bases). V dropped 2 bases and J dropped 2 bases, with 16 bases sitting between them. This CDR3 contains 17 residues. Per the germline V gene, CDR1 is MNHNS and CDR2 is SASEGT. The CDR3 sequence is CASSEIGVSGGNQPQHF. Written as DNA, the CDR3 is TGTGCCAGCAGTGAAATCGGCGTATCGGGGGGCAATCAGCCCCAGCATTTT.

The rearrangement uses TRBV5-4 and TRBJ2-5; 9 nucleotides match TRBD1. Germline values: CDR1 SGHNT, CDR2 YYREEE (reference sequence). Trimming at V came to 4 bases and at J to 5 bases, leaving 9 bases not matched to a gene. CDR3 size: 15 residues. The CDR3 here is CASSGRDRVRETQYF. CDR3 in DNA: TGTGCCAGCAGCGGCCGGGACAGGGTCCGGGAGACCCAGTACTTC. The full variable domain, with the rest looked up from reference TRBV5-4 and TRBJ2-5, is ETGVTQSPTHLIKTRGQQVTLRCSSQSGHNTVSWYQQALGQGPQFIFQYYREEENGRGNFPPRFSGLQFPNYSSELNVNALELDDSALYLCASSGRDRVRETQYFGPGTRLLVL.

The chain uses TRBV15 and TRBJ2-7; D possibly corresponds to TRBD2 (5 bases). This CDR3 is 20 amino acids long. Germline V gives CDR1 LNHNV, CDR2 YYDKDF (reference sequence). Trimming pared 0 bases from V and 6 bases from J, leaving 30 bases between. CDR3 residues: CATSRDFSLGQFPPRGEQYF. The CDR3 DNA follows: TGTGCCACCAGCAGAGATTTCAGCTTGGGTCAGTTCCCCCCCCGGGGCGAGCAGTACTTC.

This chain joins TRBV10-3 and TRBJ2-5, with a possible D match to TRBD2 (5 bases). This CDR3 spans 14 amino acids. V was pared by 1 base and J by 3 bases, with 9 bases between. Germline V gene data show CDR1 as ENHRY and CDR2 as SYGVKD. The CDR3: CAISELDGEETQYF. The CDR3 DNA is TGTGCCATCAGTGAGTTGGACGGGGAAGAGACCCAGTACTTC.

This chain links TRBV19 with TRBJ2-5; D possibly corresponds to TRBD2 (5 bases). CDR1 and CDR2 from the germline V gene are LNHDA and SQIVND (reference sequence). There are 15 residues in the CDR3. V lost 5 bases and J lost 2, with 15 bases in between. The DNA for the CDR3 is TGTGCCAGTAGTTCATTCGGCGGGCCACAAGAGACCCAGTACTTC. Protein product: CASSSFGGPQETQYF. The entire variable domain, with the rest obtained from reference TRBV19 and TRBJ2-5, is as follows: DGGITQSPKYLFRKEGQNVTLSCEQNLNHDAMYWYRQDPGQGLRLIYYSQIVNDFQKGDIAEGYSVSREKKESFPLTVTSAQKNPTAFYLCASSSFGGPQETQYFGPGTRLLVL.

The chain is built from TRBV7-8 and TRBJ2-3; perhaps TRBD2 as D (5 bases). The CDR3 contains 16 residues. Germline loops: CDR1 SGHVS, CDR2 FQNEAQ. V was trimmed by 5 bases and J by 2 bases, leaving 17 bases between them. CDR3 loop: CASSRTERSNTDTQYF. The CDR3 region has the DNA TGTGCCAGCAGCCGTACCGAGCGGAGTAACACAGATACGCAGTATTTT.

On this clone: The junction departs from germline at one end; a sequencing error may be responsible. The chain combines TRBV5-1 with TRBJ1-1; D might be TRBD1 (6 bases). CDR1 and CDR2 from the germline V gene are SGHRS and YFSETQ. This CDR3 region has 13 residues. The CDR3 region has the DNA TGCGCCAGCAGATTGGATCGGGGCAGGGGAGCTTTCTTT. Translation: CASRLDRGRGAFF.

This clone has a single count. The rearrangement links TRBV7-9 to TRBJ1-2, with 7 bases that match TRBD1. The CDR3 totals 14 residues. V was clipped by 5 bases and J by 7 bases; unmatched bases: 10. Germline assignment: CDR1 SEHNR and CDR2 FQNEAQ (reference sequence). The CDR3 DNA is TGTGCCAGCAGCCCTGGGACAGCCGTTTTTGGCTACACCTTC. Its protein is CASSPGTAVFGYTF.

The J gene is TRBJ2-3, the V gene TRBV29-1, with D possibly called TRBD1 or TRBD2 (7 bases each). Germline CDR1 reads SQVTM; CDR2 reads ANQGSEA. The CDR3 length is 20 residues. V dropped 4 bases and J dropped 0 bases, with 29 bases sitting between them. DNA for the CDR3: TGCAGCGTTGGGGGTCCCGCAGGGGGGGAACTTACCCTTAGCACAGATACGCAGTATTTT. Translated: CSVGGPAGGELTLSTDTQYF.

The chain couples TRBV4-1 to TRBJ2-1; D not certain. Germline values: CDR1 MGHRA, CDR2 YSYEKL. Trimming removed 0 bases from V and 5 bases from J, with 5 bases in between. The CDR3 has 13 residues. The CDR3 DNA is TGCGCCAGCAGCCAAGATCGAGACAATGAGCAGTTCTTC. As protein: CASSQDRDNEQFF.

The V call is TRBV21-1, the J call TRBJ2-7; TRBD1 is the table's D call, not checked against the DNA. TRBV21-1 is designated a pseudogene. The CDR3 is 16 amino acids. The CDR3 loop reads CARDRGPQPTIYEQYV. The CDR3 DNA reads TGTGCCAGGGACAGGGGCCCCCAGCCCACTATTTACGAGCAGTACGTC.

The gene calls are TRBV5-4 and TRBJ2-7; no definite D call. This CDR3 has 14 amino acids. Germline values: CDR1 SGHNT, CDR2 YYREEE (reference sequence). The ends were cut back, 4 bases at V and 2 bases at J, with 13 bases in the middle. The CDR3 here is CASSPGLSPYEQYV. CDR3 nucleotide sequence: TGTGCCAGCAGCCCCGGTCTATCTCCCTACGAGCAGTACGTC.

In DNA form, the CDR3 reads TGTGCCAGTAACCCCCGTGGGGGTTTCGAGACCCAGTACTTC. Protein sequence: CASNPRGGFETQYF. The chain combines TRBV19 with TRBJ2-5; either TRBD1 or TRBD2 may fit D (5 bases each). CDR3 size: 14 residues. Germline values: CDR1 LNHDA, CDR2 SQIVND (reference sequence). V shed 7 bases and J shed 5 bases, with 17 bases lying between them. The full variable domain, rest sourced from reference TRBV19 and TRBJ2-5, is DGGITQSPKYLFRKEGQNVTLSCEQNLNHDAMYWYRQDPGQGLRLIYYSQIVNDFQKGDIAEGYSVSREKKESFPLTVTSAQKNPTAFYLCASNPRGGFETQYFGPGTRLLVL.

This clone was observed once. This chain connects TRBV2 to TRBJ2-2; 8 bases are a match to TRBD1. Per the germline V gene, CDR1 is SNHLY and CDR2 is FYNNEI. CDR3 length equals 14 residues. Trimming cost V 6 bases and J 4 bases; bases outside gene matches: 4. The CDR3 coding sequence is TGTGCCAGCAGGGACAGGGTAGTCACCGGGGAGCTGTTTTTT. It is translated as CASRDRVVTGELFF.

V gene TRBV19 combines with J gene TRBJ2-1; 10 nucleotides match TRBD2. CDR1 is LNHDA and CDR2 is SQIVND in the germline V gene (reference sequence). There are 14 residues in the CDR3. V lost 10 bases, J lost 0 bases, and 3 bases stayed unmatched. The CDR3 bases are TGTGCCACCCGGACTAGCGGCTCCTACAATGAGCAGTTCTTC. It encodes CATRTSGSYNEQFF.

The chain joins TRBV7-2 to TRBJ2-3, with D uncertain. Trimming left V 1 base short and J 5 bases short, with 4 bases between. There are 12 residues in the CDR3. CDR1 is SGHTA, CDR2 FQGNSA, per germline. DNA for the CDR3: TGTGCCAGCAGCTTAGAGGGAGATACGCAGTATTTT. Its protein is CASSLEGDTQYF.

The chain employs TRBV5-1 and TRBJ2-1; no clear D gene. V lost 4 bases to trimming and J lost 0 bases, with 11 bases between them. Germline V gene sequence: CDR1 SGHRS, CDR2 YFSETQ. The CDR3 contains 15 residues. CDR3 region: CASSPQTGSYNEQFF. CDR3 nucleotide sequence: TGCGCCAGCAGCCCCCAGACGGGCTCCTACAATGAGCAGTTCTTC.

The genes are TRBV18 and TRBJ1-1; 10 bases match TRBD1. With V trimmed by 4 bases and J by 0 bases, 8 bases remained unmatched. This CDR3 is built from 17 residues. The germline CDR1 and CDR2 sequences are KGHSH and LQKENI. CDR3 sequence: CASSQTGGSYLNTEAFF. Here the CDR3 DNA reads TGTGCCAGCTCACAGACAGGGGGCTCTTATCTGAACACTGAAGCTTTCTTT.

This clone was observed a handful of times. This rearrangement joins TRBV10-3 to TRBJ2-3; D call uncertain. Germline CDR1 is ENHRY and CDR2 is SYGVKD. V was shortened by 6 bases and J by 1 base, with 14 bases between the two germline ends. This CDR3 region has 15 residues. CDR3 bases: TGTGCCATCAGCGACTTGACTCCAGGCACAGATACGCAGTATTTT. It specifies CAISDLTPGTDTQYF.

The CDR3 loop is CAIRDFMNTEAFF. The DNA for the CDR3 is TGTGCCATCAGGGACTTCATGAACACTGAAGCTTTCTTT. V and J are TRBV10-3 and TRBJ1-1; D is unresolved. Trimming pared 6 bases from V and 0 bases from J, leaving 8 bases between. Germline CDR1 reads ENHRY; CDR2 reads SYGVKD. The CDR3 runs to 13 residues.

The V and J genes are TRBV10-3 and TRBJ2-5; D gene ambiguous. Trimming left V 4 bases short and J 0 bases short, with 6 bases between. The CDR3 is 13 residues long. Germline CDR1 is ENHRY and CDR2 is SYGVKD. CDR3 region: CAISVADQETQYF. As DNA, the CDR3 is TGTGCCATCAGTGTGGCGGACCAAGAGACCCAGTACTTC.

The sample holds one count of this clone. The chain combines TRBV5-6 with TRBJ2-3; D is unresolved. The germline gives CDR1 SGHDT, CDR2 YYEEEE. This CDR3 region has 13 residues. Trimming removed 4 bases from V and 3 bases from J, with 9 bases in between. The CDR3 loop reads CASSPARTDTQYF. In DNA form, the CDR3 reads TGTGCCAGCAGCCCCGCAAGGACAGATACGCAGTATTTT.